This T cell receptor beta chain appears in the sequencing data of a study of T cells in Graves' hyperthyroidism and ophthalmopathy. A patient was excluded if there was uncontrolled infection, other autoimmune disease, pregnancy or lactation. Cells are PBMCs isolated from over 7.5 ml of fresh blood. The CDR3 is made up of 17 amino acids. CDR1 is SGHTA and CDR2 is FQGTGA in the germline V gene. The V segment lost 0 bases and the J segment 3 bases; nucleotides outside the gene matches: 3. Amplified TCR beta CDR3 regions came from RNA transcripts. The primer set for the first-round RT-PCR of the TCR CDR3 was HTBI. TCRdb independently ran MiXCR on the multiplex PCR reads; one entry per CDR3 protein. The sample has about 410,000 distinct CDR3 sequences; roughly 15% are singletons.

The rearrangement links TRBV7-3 to TRBJ2-5, with TRBD2 identical over 14 bases. Material: blood. This receptor was identified in a man between 18 and 29 years old with Graves' ophthalmopathy. Written as DNA, the CDR3 is TGTGCCAGCAGCTTAACGGGGGGACTAGCGGGAGAAGAGACCCAGTACTTC. Amino acids: CASSLTGGLAGEETQYF.